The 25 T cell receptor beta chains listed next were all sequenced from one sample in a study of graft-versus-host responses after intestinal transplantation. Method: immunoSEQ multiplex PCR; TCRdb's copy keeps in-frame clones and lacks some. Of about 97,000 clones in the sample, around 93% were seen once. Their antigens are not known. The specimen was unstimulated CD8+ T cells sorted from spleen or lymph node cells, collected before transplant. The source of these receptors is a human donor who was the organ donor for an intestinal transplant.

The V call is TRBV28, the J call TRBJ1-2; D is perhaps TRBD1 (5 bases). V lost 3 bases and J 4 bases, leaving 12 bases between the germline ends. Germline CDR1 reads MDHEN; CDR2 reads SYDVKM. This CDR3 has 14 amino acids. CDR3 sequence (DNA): TGTGCCAGCAGTTTTCCCTCCAGGGTCTATGGCTACACCTTC. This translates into CASSFPSRVYGYTF.

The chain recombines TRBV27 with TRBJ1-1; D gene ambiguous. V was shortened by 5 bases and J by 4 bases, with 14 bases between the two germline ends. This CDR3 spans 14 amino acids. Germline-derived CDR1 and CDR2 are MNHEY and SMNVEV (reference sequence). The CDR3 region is CASSPVDSGTEAFF. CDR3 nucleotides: TGTGCCAGCAGTCCGGTTGATTCGGGCACTGAAGCTTTCTTT.

CDR3 sequence reads: CASSTTGGGYEQYF. As DNA, the CDR3 is TGTGCCAGCAGCACAACGGGGGGGGGCTACGAGCAGTACTTC. The J gene is TRBJ2-7, the V gene TRBV27, with 8 bases that match TRBD2. Trimming removed 6 bases from V and 3 bases from J; junction bases left unmatched: 7. Per the germline V gene, CDR1 is MNHEY and CDR2 is SMNVEV (reference sequence). CDR3 length equals 14 residues.

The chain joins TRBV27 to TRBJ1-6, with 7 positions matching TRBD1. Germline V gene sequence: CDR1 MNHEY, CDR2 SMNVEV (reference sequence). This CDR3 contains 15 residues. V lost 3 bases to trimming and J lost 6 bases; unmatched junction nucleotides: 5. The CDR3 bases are TGTGCCAGCAGTTTGACAGGGCCGTTTAATTCACCCCTCCACTTT. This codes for CASSLTGPFNSPLHF.

The CDR3 spells CASSLGAGELFF. CDR3 nucleotide sequence: TGTGCCAGCAGCTTAGGCGCCGGGGAGCTGTTTTTT. The genes are TRBV7-9 and TRBJ2-2; D gene ambiguous. The CDR3 totals 12 residues. With 1 base removed from V and 6 bases from J, the gap between germline ends came to 3 bases. Germline CDR1 reads SEHNR; CDR2 reads FQNEAQ (reference sequence). Full variable domain (missing parts from reference TRBV7-9 and TRBJ2-2): DTGVSQNPRHKITKRGQNVTFRCDPISEHNRLYWYRQTLGQGPEFLTYFQNEAQLEKSRLLSDRFSAERPKGSFSTLEIQRTEQGDSAMYLCASSLGAGELFFGEGSRLTVL.

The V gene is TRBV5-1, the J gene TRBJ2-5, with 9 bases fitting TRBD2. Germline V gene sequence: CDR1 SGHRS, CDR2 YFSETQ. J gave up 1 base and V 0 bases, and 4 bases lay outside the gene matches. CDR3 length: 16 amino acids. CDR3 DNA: TGCGCCAGCAGCTTGGTTGGCGGGGGGGCCCAAGAGACCCAGTACTTC. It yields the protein CASSLVGGGAQETQYF. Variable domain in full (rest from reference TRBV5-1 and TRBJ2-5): KAGVTQTPRYLIKTRGQQVTLSCSPISGHRSVSWYQQTPGQGLQFLFEYFSETQRNKGNFPGRFSGRQFSNSRSEMNVSTLELGDSALYLCASSLVGGGAQETQYFGPGTRLLVL.

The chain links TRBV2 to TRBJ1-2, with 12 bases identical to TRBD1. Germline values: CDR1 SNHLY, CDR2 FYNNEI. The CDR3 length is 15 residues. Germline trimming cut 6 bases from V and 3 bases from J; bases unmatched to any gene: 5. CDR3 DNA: TGTGCCAGCAGCCCGGGACAGGGGGCCTACTATGGCTACACCTTC. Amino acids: CASSPGQGAYYGYTF.

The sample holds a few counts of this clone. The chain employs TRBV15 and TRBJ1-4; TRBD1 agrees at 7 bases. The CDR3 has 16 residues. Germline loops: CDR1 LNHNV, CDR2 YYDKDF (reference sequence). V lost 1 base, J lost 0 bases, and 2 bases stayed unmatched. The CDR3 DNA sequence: TGTGCCACCAGCAGAGGGGACAGCTCAACTAATGAAAAACTGTTTTTT. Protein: CATSRGDSSTNEKLFF. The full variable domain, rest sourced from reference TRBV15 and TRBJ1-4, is DAMVIQNPRYQVTQFGKPVTLSCSQTLNHNVMYWYQQKSSQAPKLLFHYYDKDFNNEADTPDNFQSRRPNTSFCFLDIRSPGLGDTAMYLCATSRGDSSTNEKLFFGSGTQLSVL.

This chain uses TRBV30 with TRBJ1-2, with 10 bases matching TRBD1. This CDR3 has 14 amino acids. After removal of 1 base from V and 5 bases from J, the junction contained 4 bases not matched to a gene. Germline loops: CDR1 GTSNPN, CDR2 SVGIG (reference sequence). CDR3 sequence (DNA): TGTGCCTGGAGTGGGACAGGGGGGGGATATGGCTACACCTTC. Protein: CAWSGTGGGYGYTF.

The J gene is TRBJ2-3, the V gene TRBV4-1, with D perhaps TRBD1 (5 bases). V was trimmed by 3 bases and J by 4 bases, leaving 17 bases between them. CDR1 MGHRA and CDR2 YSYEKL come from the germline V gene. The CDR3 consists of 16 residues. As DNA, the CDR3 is TGCGCCAGCAGCCAGGACCCCTTTCAGGGATCAGATACGCAGTATTTT. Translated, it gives CASSQDPFQGSDTQYF.

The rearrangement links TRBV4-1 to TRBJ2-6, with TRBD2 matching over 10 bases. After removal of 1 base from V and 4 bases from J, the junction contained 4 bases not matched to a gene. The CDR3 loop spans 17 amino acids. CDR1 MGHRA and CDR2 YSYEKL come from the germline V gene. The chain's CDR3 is CASSQGAGGDGANVLTF. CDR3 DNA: TGCGCCAGCAGCCAAGGAGCGGGGGGGGACGGGGCCAACGTCCTGACTTTC.

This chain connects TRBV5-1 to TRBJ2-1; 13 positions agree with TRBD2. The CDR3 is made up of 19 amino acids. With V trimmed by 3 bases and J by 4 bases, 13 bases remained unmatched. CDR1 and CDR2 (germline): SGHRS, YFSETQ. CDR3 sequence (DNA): TGCGCCAGCAGCTCGCTCGCACTAGCGGGAGGGCCACTATACAATGAGCAGTTCTTC. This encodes CASSSLALAGGPLYNEQFF.

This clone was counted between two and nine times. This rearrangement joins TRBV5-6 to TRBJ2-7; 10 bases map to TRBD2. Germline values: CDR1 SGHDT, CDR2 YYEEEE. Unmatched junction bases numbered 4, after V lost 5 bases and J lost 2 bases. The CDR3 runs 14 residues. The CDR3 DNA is TGTGCCAGCAGTACCGGGACTAGCGCCTACGAGCAGTACTTC. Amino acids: CASSTGTSAYEQYF.

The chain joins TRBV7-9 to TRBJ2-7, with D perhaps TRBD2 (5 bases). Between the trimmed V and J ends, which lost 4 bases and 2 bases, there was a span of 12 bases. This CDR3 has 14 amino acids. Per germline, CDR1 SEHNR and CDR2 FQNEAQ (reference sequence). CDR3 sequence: CASSSSGLTYEQYF. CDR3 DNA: TGTGCCAGCAGCTCGAGCGGACTCACCTACGAGCAGTACTTC.

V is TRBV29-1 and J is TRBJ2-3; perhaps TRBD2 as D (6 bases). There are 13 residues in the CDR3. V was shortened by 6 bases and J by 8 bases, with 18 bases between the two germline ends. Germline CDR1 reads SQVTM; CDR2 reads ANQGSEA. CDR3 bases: TGCAGCGTCGACCCTAGCGCAGGAGGTACGCAGTATTTT. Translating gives CSVDPSAGGTQYF.

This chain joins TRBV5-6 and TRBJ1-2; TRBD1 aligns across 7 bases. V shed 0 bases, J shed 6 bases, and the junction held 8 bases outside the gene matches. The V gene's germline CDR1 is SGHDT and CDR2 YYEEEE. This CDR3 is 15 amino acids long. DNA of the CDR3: TGTGCCAGCAGCTTGGGTTGGCAGGGGGTCGATGGCTACACCTTC. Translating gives CASSLGWQGVDGYTF.

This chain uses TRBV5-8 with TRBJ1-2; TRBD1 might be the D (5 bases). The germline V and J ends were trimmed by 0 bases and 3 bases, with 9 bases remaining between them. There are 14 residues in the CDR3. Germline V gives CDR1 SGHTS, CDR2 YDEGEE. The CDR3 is CASSLVQGDYGYTF. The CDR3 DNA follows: TGTGCCAGCAGCTTGGTGCAGGGTGACTATGGCTACACCTTC.

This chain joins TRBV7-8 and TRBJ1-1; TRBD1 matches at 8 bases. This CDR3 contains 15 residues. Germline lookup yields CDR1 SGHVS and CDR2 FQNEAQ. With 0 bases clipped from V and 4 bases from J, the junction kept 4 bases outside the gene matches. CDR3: CASSLARQGFTEAFF. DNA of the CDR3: TGTGCCAGCAGCTTAGCACGACAGGGGTTCACTGAAGCTTTCTTT.

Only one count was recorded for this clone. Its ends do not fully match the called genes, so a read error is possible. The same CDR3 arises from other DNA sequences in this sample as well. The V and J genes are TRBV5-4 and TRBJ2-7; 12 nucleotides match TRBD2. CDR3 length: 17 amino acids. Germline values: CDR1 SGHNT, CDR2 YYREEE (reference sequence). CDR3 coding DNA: TGTGCCAGCAGTTTGGGGACTAGCGGGTGGCGTATTGACGAGCAGTACTTC. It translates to CASSLGTSGWRIDEQYF.

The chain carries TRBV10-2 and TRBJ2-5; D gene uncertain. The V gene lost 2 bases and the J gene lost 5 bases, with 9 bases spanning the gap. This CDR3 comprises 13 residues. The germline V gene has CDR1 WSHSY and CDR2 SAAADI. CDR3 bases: TGCGCCAGCAGTGAGCCCTCCGGGGAGACCCAGTACTTC. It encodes CASSEPSGETQYF.

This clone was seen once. The DNA of the CDR3 is TGTGCCAGCAGTGATATAGCGGGGGAAACAGATACGCAGTATTTT. Translating gives CASSDIAGETDTQYF. The chain joins TRBV2 to TRBJ2-3; TRBD2 agrees at 9 bases. V lost 3 bases, J lost 3 bases, and 4 bases stayed unmatched. Germline CDR1 is SNHLY and CDR2 is FYNNEI. The length of the CDR3 is 15 residues. Complete variable domain (other parts from reference TRBV2 and TRBJ2-3): EPEVTQTPSHQVTQMGQEVILRCVPISNHLYFYWYRQILGQKVEFLVSFYNNEISEKSEIFDDQFSVERPDGSNFTLKIRSTKLEDSAMYFCASSDIAGETDTQYFGPGTRLTVL.

The CDR3 DNA sequence: TGTGCCAGCCGGGAGAAAACTTCGGTCTATGGCTACACCTTC. As protein: CASREKTSVYGYTF. The chain carries TRBV11-2 and TRBJ1-2; no clear D. Germline CDR1 is SGHAT and CDR2 is FQNNGV. CDR3 length: 14 residues. V lost 8 bases and J 4 bases, leaving 17 bases between the germline ends.

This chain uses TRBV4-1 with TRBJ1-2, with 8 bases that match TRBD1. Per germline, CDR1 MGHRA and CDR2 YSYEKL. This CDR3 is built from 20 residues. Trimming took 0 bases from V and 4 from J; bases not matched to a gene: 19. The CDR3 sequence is CASSQDSSGQGPRWFYGYTF. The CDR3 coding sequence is TGCGCCAGCAGCCAAGATTCGTCCGGACAGGGCCCCAGGTGGTTCTATGGCTACACCTTC.

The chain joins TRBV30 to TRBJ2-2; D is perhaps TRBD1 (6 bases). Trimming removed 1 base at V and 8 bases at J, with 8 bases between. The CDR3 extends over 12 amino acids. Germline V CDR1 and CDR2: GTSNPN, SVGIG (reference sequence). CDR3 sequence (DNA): TGTGCCTGGAGTGAGGGGACAGGGGAGCTGTTTTTT. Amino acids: CAWSEGTGELFF.

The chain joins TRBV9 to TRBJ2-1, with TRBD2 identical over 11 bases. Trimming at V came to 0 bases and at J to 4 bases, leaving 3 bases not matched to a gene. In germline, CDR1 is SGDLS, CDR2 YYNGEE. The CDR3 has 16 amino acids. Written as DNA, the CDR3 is TGTGCCAGCAGCGTAGTCGGGACTAGCGGATACAATGAGCAGTTCTTC. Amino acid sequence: CASSVVGTSGYNEQFF.